The clone carrying this T cell receptor beta chain came up a few times. This specimen belongs to a study of early T cells in non-severe SARS-CoV-2 infection. TCRdb re-called the 5' RACE reads with MiXCR, one entry per CDR3 protein. The data hold approximately 70,000 distinct CDR3 sequences, with roughly 13% observed a single time. Deletions cut 1 base from V and 3 bases from J, with 7 bases between. The CDR3 sequence is 13 residues long. Germline values: CDR1 SGHKS, CDR2 YYEKEE (reference sequence). This TCR derives from an adult who was a healthcare worker with PCR-confirmed SARS-CoV-2 infection or an uninfected control (not recorded which). The sample comprised whole blood. The chain is built from TRBV5-5 and TRBJ1-2, with D uncertain. Here the CDR3 DNA reads TGTGCCAGCAGCTTGAACAGCTACTATGGCTACACCTTC. Translation: CASSLNSYYGYTF.